A single T cell receptor (beta chain) is shown here with its context. The CDR3 contains 14 residues. V was pared by 4 bases and J by 4 bases, with 13 bases between. Germline lookup yields CDR1 MDHEN and CDR2 SYDVKM. Clones were read by immunoSEQ multiplex PCR, and TCRdb kept only the in-frame ones, dropping some. The sample lists roughly 120,000 clones, approximately 90% occurring once. This sample is part of a study of blood T cell repertoires in COVID-19. The wider study: Sites across the United States, Italy and Spain contributed samples from acute and convalescent COVID-19.

The material sequenced was peripheral blood. This chain links TRBV28 with TRBJ1-2, with D perhaps matching TRBD1 (5 bases). The source is a woman aged 45 to 65 with acute or convalescent COVID-19. The CDR3 coding sequence is TGTGCCAGCAGTTCGATGGACAAAGCCTATGGCTACACCTTC. Protein sequence: CASSSMDKAYGYTF.